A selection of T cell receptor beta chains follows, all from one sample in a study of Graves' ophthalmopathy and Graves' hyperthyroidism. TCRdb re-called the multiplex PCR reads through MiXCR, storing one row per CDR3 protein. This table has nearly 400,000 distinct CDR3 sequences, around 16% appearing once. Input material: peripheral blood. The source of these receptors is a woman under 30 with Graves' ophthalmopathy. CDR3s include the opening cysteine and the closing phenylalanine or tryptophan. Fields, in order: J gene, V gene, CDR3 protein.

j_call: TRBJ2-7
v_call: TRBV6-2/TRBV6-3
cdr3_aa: CASSYSSSSEQYF

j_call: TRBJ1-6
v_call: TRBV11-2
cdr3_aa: CASTLLGSNNSPLHF

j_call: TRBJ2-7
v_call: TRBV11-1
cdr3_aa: CASSKTLTSQGYEQYF

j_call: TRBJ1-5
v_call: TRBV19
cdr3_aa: CASRSSGTEIQPQHF

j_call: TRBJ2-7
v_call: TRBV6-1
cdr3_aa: CASRGRAGTSYEQYF

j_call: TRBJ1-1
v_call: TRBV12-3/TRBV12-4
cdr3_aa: CASSPLRGGAFF

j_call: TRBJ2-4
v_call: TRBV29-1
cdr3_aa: CSVEPTEDIQYF

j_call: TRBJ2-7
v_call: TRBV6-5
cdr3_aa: CASSYWRTATTEQYF

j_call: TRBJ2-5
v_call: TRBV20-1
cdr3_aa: CSARGPGGHETQYF

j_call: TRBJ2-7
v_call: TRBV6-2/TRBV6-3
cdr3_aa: CASSYSPELSSTYEQYF

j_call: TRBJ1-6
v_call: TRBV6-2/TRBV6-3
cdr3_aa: CASSYVGNRDRNLINSPLHF

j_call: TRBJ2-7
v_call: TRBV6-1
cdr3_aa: CASSEEAHNSYEQYF

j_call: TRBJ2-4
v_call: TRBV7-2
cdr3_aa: CASNSYPKNIQYF

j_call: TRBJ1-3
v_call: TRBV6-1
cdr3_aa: CASSARRGEANTIYF

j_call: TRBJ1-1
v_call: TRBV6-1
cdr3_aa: CASSRPLSGGIAFF

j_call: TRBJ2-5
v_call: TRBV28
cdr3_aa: CASSPIGGKPNQETQYF